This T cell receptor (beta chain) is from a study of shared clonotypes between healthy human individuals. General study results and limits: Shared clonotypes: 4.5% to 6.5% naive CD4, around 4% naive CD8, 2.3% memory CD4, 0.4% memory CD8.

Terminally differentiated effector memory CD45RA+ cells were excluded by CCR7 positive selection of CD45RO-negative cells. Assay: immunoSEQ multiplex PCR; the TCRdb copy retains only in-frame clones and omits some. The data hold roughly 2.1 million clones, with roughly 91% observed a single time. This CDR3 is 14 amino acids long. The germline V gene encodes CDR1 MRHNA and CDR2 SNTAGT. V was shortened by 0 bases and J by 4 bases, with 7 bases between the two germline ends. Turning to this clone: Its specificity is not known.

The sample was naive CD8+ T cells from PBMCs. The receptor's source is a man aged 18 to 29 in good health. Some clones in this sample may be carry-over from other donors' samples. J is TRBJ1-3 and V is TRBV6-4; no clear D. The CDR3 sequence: CASSDSLGGNTIYF. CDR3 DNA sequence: TGTGCCAGCAGTGACTCATTGGGGGGAAACACCATATATTTT.